Shown below are 27 T cell receptor beta chains from a single sample sequenced in a study of cytomegalovirus exposure and HLA in healthy donors. The PCR contained 60 Vbeta and 13 Jbeta primers. Assay: immunoSEQ multiplex PCR; the TCRdb copy retains only in-frame clones and omits some. The table shows around 150,000 clones, with over 60% occurring only once. The sample was PBMCs. The source is a middle-aged man in good health and CMV-seronegative.

The chain combines TRBV7-7 with TRBJ2-1; 7 bases map to TRBD2. The trim removed 5 bases at V and 8 bases at J, leaving 12 bases unmatched. The CDR3 is 15 amino acids. Germline V gene data show CDR1 as SSHAT and CDR2 as FNYEAQ (reference sequence). The CDR3 sequence: CASSASVGGFDEQFF. In DNA, the CDR3 is TGTGCCAGCAGCGCCTCGGTGGGAGGGTTCGATGAGCAGTTCTTC.

In its sample, this clone was seen a few times. The chain carries TRBV5-1 and TRBJ1-1; possibly TRBD1 for D (5 bases). The V gene's germline CDR1 is SGHRS and CDR2 YFSETQ. Trimming shortened V by 0 bases and J by 7 bases, and 16 bases separated the two germline ends. The CDR3 is 15 amino acids. CDR3 sequence reads: CASSLAGWQGGEAFF. In DNA form, the CDR3 reads TGCGCCAGCAGCTTGGCCGGTTGGCAGGGCGGTGAAGCTTTCTTT.

The V gene is TRBV5-4, the J gene TRBJ2-1, with TRBD1 matching 8 bases. CDR1 and CDR2 (germline): SGHNT, YYREEE (reference sequence). Trimming removed 4 bases from V and 6 bases from J; junction bases left unmatched: 9. The CDR3 contains 15 residues. The CDR3 nucleotides are TGTGCCAGCAGCCCCTCCGGGACAGGTGGCAATGAGCAGTTCTTC. Amino acids: CASSPSGTGGNEQFF.

The chain carries TRBV9 and TRBJ2-2; the match to TRBD1 covers 7 bases. CDR3 length: 14 amino acids. J was trimmed by 7 bases and V by 0 bases; bases with no gene match: 3. Germline V gene lookup returns CDR1 SGDLS and CDR2 YYNGEE. The CDR3 loop reads CASSVETGFGELFF. CDR3 DNA: TGTGCCAGCAGCGTAGAGACAGGGTTCGGGGAGCTGTTTTTT.

The chain carries TRBV14 and TRBJ2-1; TRBD1 is a possible D gene (6 bases). V was pared by 4 bases and J by 5 bases, with 9 bases between. Germline CDR1 and CDR2: SGHDN and FVKESK. This CDR3 is built from 13 residues. CDR3 amino acids: CASSPGHNNEQFF. As DNA, the CDR3 is TGTGCCAGCAGCCCGGGACACAACAATGAGCAGTTCTTC.

As DNA, the CDR3 is TGTGCCATCAGTCAAGGGGACAGGGGCTACGAGCAGTACTTC. Protein: CAISQGDRGYEQYF. This chain joins TRBV10-3 and TRBJ2-7; 10 bases agree with TRBD1. The J segment lost 3 bases and the V segment lost 5 bases, leaving 4 bases of the junction unmatched. Germline loops: CDR1 ENHRY, CDR2 SYGVKD. This CDR3 contains 14 residues.

This clone was counted a single time. Distinct nucleotide sequences in the sample also encode this CDR3. The V call is TRBV7-9, the J call TRBJ2-5, with a possible D match to TRBD1 (5 bases). This CDR3 contains 13 residues. Germline-derived CDR1 and CDR2 are SEHNR and FQNEAQ (reference sequence). Trimming removed 5 bases from V and 4 bases from J, with 11 bases in between. The CDR3 loop is CASSLRQIETQYF. The CDR3 region has the DNA TGTGCCAGCAGCCTCAGACAGATAGAGACCCAGTACTTC.

This clone has more than one count but fewer than ten. V is TRBV6-4 and J is TRBJ1-1, with 10 positions matching TRBD1. Germline V gene lookup returns CDR1 MRHNA and CDR2 SNTAGT. The V and J ends lost 2 bases and 3 bases, in that order; junction bases with no gene match: 3. This CDR3 is built from 15 residues. This CDR3 is CASSDRTGGDTEAFF. The CDR3 DNA sequence: TGTGCCAGCAGTGACCGGACAGGGGGAGACACTGAAGCTTTCTTT.

The chain is built from TRBV29-1 and TRBJ2-5; TRBD1 agrees at 10 bases. Unmatched junction bases numbered 7, after V lost 7 bases and J lost 5 bases. Per the germline V gene, CDR1 is SQVTM and CDR2 is ANQGSEA. The CDR3 loop spans 13 amino acids. The CDR3 DNA follows: TGCAGCGCAGGGACAGGGGTTCGGGAGACCCAGTACTTC. Translating it yields CSAGTGVRETQYF.

The CDR3, as DNA: TGTGCCAGCAGCTTAAGTGCGGCTGAAGCTTTCTTT. It is translated as CASSLSAAEAFF. The chain joins TRBV7-9 to TRBJ1-1; the D is unclear. This CDR3 comprises 12 residues. Germline loops: CDR1 SEHNR, CDR2 FQNEAQ (reference sequence). V was clipped by 2 bases and J by 6 bases, with 7 bases between them.

The rearrangement uses TRBV19 and TRBJ2-7; a possible D gene is TRBD2 (6 bases). The CDR3 runs 15 residues. Trimming pared 4 bases from V and 6 bases from J, leaving 19 bases between. Germline V lookup: CDR1 LNHDA, CDR2 SQIVND (reference sequence). The chain's CDR3 is CASSTTSGEESEQYF. The CDR3, as DNA: TGTGCCAGTAGTACCACCTCCGGGGAGGAAAGCGAGCAGTACTTC.

This clone was detected a few times. This chain uses TRBV6-4 with TRBJ2-1, with 7 bases matching TRBD1. Looked up from germline, CDR1 is MRHNA and CDR2 is SNTAGT. The CDR3 is made up of 16 amino acids. The trim removed 5 bases at V and 8 bases at J, leaving 15 bases unmatched. The CDR3 region has the DNA TGTGCCAGCAGTCAGACAGGGCATAGCTCGGTGGATGAGCAGTTCTTC. This gives the protein CASSQTGHSSVDEQFF.

The chain links TRBV19 to TRBJ1-1; D perhaps matches TRBD1 (5 bases). The V gene lost 9 bases and the J gene lost 4 bases, with 18 bases spanning the gap. The CDR3 contains 14 residues. Germline CDR1 is LNHDA and CDR2 is SQIVND (reference sequence). CDR3 amino acids: CARKDPRVVTEAFF. The CDR3 DNA follows: TGTGCCAGAAAAGACCCCAGGGTGGTCACTGAAGCTTTCTTT.

The chain recombines TRBV6-6 with TRBJ2-1, with 10 nucleotides matching TRBD2. The length of the CDR3 is 15 residues. The germline V gene encodes CDR1 MNHNY and CDR2 SVGAGI (reference sequence). J lost 1 base, V lost 6 bases, and 3 bases had no gene match. The CDR3 reads CASRETSGSYNEQFF. The CDR3 nucleotides read TGTGCCAGCAGGGAGACTAGCGGGTCCTACAATGAGCAGTTCTTC.

This chain links TRBV28 with TRBJ2-6; D perhaps matches TRBD1 (5 bases). V lost 5 bases and J lost 0, with 8 bases in between. CDR3 length: 15 residues. The germline CDR1 and CDR2 sequences are MDHEN and SYDVKM. DNA of the CDR3: TGTGCCAGCAGTCCGACAGACTCTGGGGCCAACGTCCTGACTTTC. Translated: CASSPTDSGANVLTF. The variable domain in full, with the rest retrieved from reference TRBV28 and TRBJ2-6, is DVKVTQSSRYLVKRTGEKVFLECVQDMDHENMFWYRQDPGLGLRLIYFSYDVKMKEKGDIPEGYSVSREKKERFSLILESASTNQTSMYLCASSPTDSGANVLTFGAGSRLTVL.

Only a few counts were recorded for this clone. The chain combines TRBV27 with TRBJ2-5, with D tentatively TRBD2 (6 bases). The CDR3 has 13 residues. The V end lost 3 bases, the J end lost 6 bases, and 11 bases lay between the germline ends. Per the germline V gene, CDR1 is MNHEY and CDR2 is SMNVEV (reference sequence). The chain's CDR3 is CASSLGLGKTQYF. CDR3 sequence (DNA): TGTGCCAGCAGTTTGGGACTTGGGAAGACCCAGTACTTC.

This clone was seen only once. The CDR3: CASSQVGAGANSPLHF. The CDR3 DNA reads TGCGCCAGCAGCCAAGTTGGGGCAGGCGCCAATTCACCCCTCCACTTT. V is TRBV4-1 and J is TRBJ1-6; TRBD1 is a possible D gene (5 bases). Germline V lookup: CDR1 MGHRA, CDR2 YSYEKL. This CDR3 has 16 residues. Trimming stripped 1 base from V and 7 bases from J, with 14 bases between.

This chain joins TRBV5-1 and TRBJ2-5, with 11 bases identical to TRBD2. Trimming removed 1 base from V and 3 bases from J; junction bases left unmatched: 2. Per the germline V gene, CDR1 is SGHRS and CDR2 is YFSETQ. The CDR3 is made up of 15 amino acids. The CDR3 nucleotides are TGCGCCAGCAGCTTGACTAGCGGGAGAGAAGAGACCCAGTACTTC. Translation gives CASSLTSGREETQYF.

V and J are TRBV6-5 and TRBJ2-6; 7 bases are shared with TRBD1. This CDR3 has 14 amino acids. In germline, CDR1 is MNHEY, CDR2 SVGAGI. The V gene end was trimmed by 8 bases and the J gene end by 2 bases; junction bases not matched to a gene: 3. The DNA of the CDR3 is TGTGCCAGCGGACAGGCACCTGGGGCCAACGTCCTGACTTTC. It specifies CASGQAPGANVLTF.

The chain joins TRBV9 to TRBJ2-2, with 7 bases aligning to TRBD2. The CDR3 loop spans 18 amino acids. The V gene end was trimmed by 2 bases and the J gene end by 7 bases; junction bases not matched to a gene: 17. Looked up from germline, CDR1 is SGDLS and CDR2 is YYNGEE. CDR3 nucleotide sequence: TGTGCCAGCAGCGTTACCCCCAGGACGGGGGGATTTATCGGGGAGCTGTTTTTT. This encodes CASSVTPRTGGFIGELFF.

The V and J genes are TRBV28 and TRBJ2-7, with a tentative D call TRBD2 (7 bases). The length of the CDR3 is 14 residues. Per germline, CDR1 MDHEN and CDR2 SYDVKM. V gave up 6 bases and J gave up 3 bases, with 15 bases separating them. The CDR3 is CASSREGEGYEQYF. The CDR3 DNA reads TGTGCCAGCAGCCGCGAGGGGGAGGGCTACGAGCAGTACTTC.

The J gene is TRBJ1-4, the V gene TRBV9; D remains unclear. Germline CDR1 reads SGDLS; CDR2 reads YYNGEE. Trimming left V 2 bases short and J 6 bases short, with 14 bases between. The CDR3 length is 15 residues. CDR3 sequence (DNA): TGTGCCAGCAGCGTCGGGGTCCCGGGTTATGAAAAACTGTTTTTT. This gives the protein CASSVGVPGYEKLFF. Looking up the rest from reference TRBV9 and TRBJ1-4 gives the full variable domain: DSGVTQTPKHLITATGQRVTLRCSPRSGDLSVYWYQQSLDQGLQFLIQYYNGEERAKGNILERFSAQQFPDLHSELNLSSLELGDSALYFCASSVGVPGYEKLFFGSGTQLSVL.

The chain has TRBV7-8 and TRBJ2-7, with TRBD2 identical over 11 bases. The CDR3 runs 16 residues. Germline-derived CDR1 and CDR2 are SGHVS and FQNEAQ. J was trimmed by 6 bases and V by 1 base; bases with no gene match: 8. The CDR3, as DNA: TGTGCCAGCAGCTTAGGGACTAGCGGGCAGATCGGCGAGCAGTACTTC. Translation gives CASSLGTSGQIGEQYF.

This clone has a handful of counts. The chain uses TRBV6-1 and TRBJ1-3; D unresolved. V lost 2 bases and J lost 0, with 5 bases in between. The CDR3 is made up of 14 amino acids. Germline V gives CDR1 MNHNS, CDR2 SASEGT. The CDR3 reads CASSEFNSGNTIYF. CDR3 DNA: TGTGCCAGCAGTGAATTTAACTCTGGAAACACCATATATTTT.

The genes are TRBV6-5 and TRBJ1-3; no clear D. V lost 2 bases and J lost 3, with 8 bases in between. CDR1 MNHEY and CDR2 SVGAGI come from the germline V gene. The CDR3 has 14 residues. The CDR3 coding sequence is TGTGCCAGCAGTTACAACGGGGATGGAAACACCATATATTTT. The encoded protein is CASSYNGDGNTIYF.

The gene calls are TRBV30 and TRBJ2-4, with TRBD2 identical over 7 bases. This CDR3 has 16 amino acids. V lost 2 bases to trimming and J lost 0 bases; unmatched junction nucleotides: 7. Germline CDR1 reads GTSNPN; CDR2 reads SVGIG (reference sequence). The CDR3 nucleotides are TGTGCCTGGAGTCACGGGTTAGCGGGAGCCAAAAACATTCAGTACTTC. It codes for CAWSHGLAGAKNIQYF.

The chain has TRBV30 and TRBJ2-3; 7 bases agree with TRBD1. J lost 5 bases, V lost 0 bases, and 8 bases had no gene match. Germline V lookup: CDR1 GTSNPN, CDR2 SVGIG (reference sequence). The CDR3 runs to 15 residues. Written as DNA, the CDR3 is TGTGCCTGGAGTGTAGGACAGGCCCAAGGAGATACGCAGTATTTT. Translating it yields CAWSVGQAQGDTQYF.